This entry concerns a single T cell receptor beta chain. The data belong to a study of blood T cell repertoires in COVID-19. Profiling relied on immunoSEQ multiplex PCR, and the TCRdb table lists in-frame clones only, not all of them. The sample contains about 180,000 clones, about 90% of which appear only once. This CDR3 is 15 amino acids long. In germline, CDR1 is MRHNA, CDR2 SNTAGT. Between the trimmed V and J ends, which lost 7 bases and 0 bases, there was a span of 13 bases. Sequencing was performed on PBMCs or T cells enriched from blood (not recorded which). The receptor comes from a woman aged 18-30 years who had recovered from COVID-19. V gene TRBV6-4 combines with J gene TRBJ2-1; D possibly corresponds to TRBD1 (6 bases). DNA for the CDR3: TGTGCCAGCACCCCCGGACAGCTCTCCTACAATGAGCAGTTCTTC. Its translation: CASTPGQLSYNEQFF.